Listed below are T cell receptor beta chains from one sample, sequenced in a study of blood T cell repertoires in COVID-19. Measured with immunoSEQ multiplex PCR; TCRdb has only the in-frame clones, and not every one. The table lists about 80,000 clones, 76% of them singletons, with about 16% in the top ten. The sequenced sample was peripheral blood. The source of these receptors is a man aged 65 to 79 with active or convalescent COVID-19. The CDR3 runs from the conserved cysteine through the conserved F or W. D genes are given only for firm matches. The size of a clone is reported for some rows only, either as once, few or many, or as a class for expanded clones.

D: TRBD2
J: TRBJ2-7
size: -
V: TRBV7-9
DNA: TGTGCCAGCAGCTCAGTTCTAATTTCTAGCGGTAGCTCCTACGAGCAGTACTTC
CDR3: CASSSVLISSGSSYEQYF

D: TRBD1
J: TRBJ1-1
size: once
V: TRBV4-1
DNA: TGCCCCACCAGCCGCCCCCAGGGGGCCCGAGGCGTGATGAACACTGAAGCTTTCTTT
CDR3: CPTSRPQGARGVMNTEAFF

D: -
J: TRBJ1-3
size: -
V: TRBV9
DNA: TGTGCCAGCAGCGTAGCTGTGAGCTCTGGAAACACCATATATTTT
CDR3: CASSVAVSSGNTIYF

D: -
J: TRBJ2-5
size: once
V: TRBV28
DNA: TGTGCCAGCAGTCCAGGGACTCCCCAAGAGACCCAGTACTTC
CDR3: CASSPGTPQETQYF

D: TRBD1
J: TRBJ1-5
size: -
V: TRBV11-2
DNA: TGTGCCAGCAGCCCCGGACAGGGGTATCAGCCCCAGCATTTT
CDR3: CASSPGQGYQPQHF

D: TRBD1
J: TRBJ1-6
size: -
V: TRBV28
DNA: TGTGCCAGCAGTTTCTCGGGACAGATGGTATCACCCCTCCACTTT
CDR3: CASSFSGQMVSPLHF

D: -
J: TRBJ1-4
size: -
V: TRBV6-5
DNA: TGTGCCATCACTGGAAATGGAGGGGAAAAACTGTTTTTT
CDR3: CAITGNGGEKLFF

D: TRBD2
J: TRBJ2-7
size: few
V: TRBV10-2
DNA: TGCGCCAGCAGACCAGCGGGGGCCTCTTCGTACGAGCAGTACTTC
CDR3: CASRPAGASSYEQYF

D: -
J: TRBJ1-2
size: -
V: TRBV28
DNA: TGTGCCAGCCTACCGGGAACGGCAGAGCTCTATGGCTACACCTTC
CDR3: CASLPGTAELYGYTF

D: TRBD2
J: TRBJ2-2
size: many
V: TRBV6-2/TRBV6-3
DNA: TGTGCCAGCCGCCACGGACTAGCATTTACCGGGGAGCTGTTTTTT
CDR3: CASRHGLAFTGELFF

D: -
J: TRBJ2-7
size: -
V: TRBV10-3
DNA: TGTGCCATCAGTTCCTCGACCGGGACACCGGCATACGAGCAGTACTTC
CDR3: CAISSSTGTPAYEQYF

D: -
J: TRBJ2-1
size: once
V: TRBV6-5
DNA: TGTGCCAGCGCGACACAAGGGGGCAATGAGCAGTTCTTC
CDR3: CASATQGGNEQFF

D: TRBD2
J: TRBJ2-3
size: -
V: TRBV9
DNA: TGTGCCAGCAGCGTAGGGATAGCGGGGACTAGCACAGATACGCAGTATTTT
CDR3: CASSVGIAGTSTDTQYF

D: -
J: TRBJ2-1
size: -
V: TRBV3-1/TRBV3-2
DNA: TGTGCCAGCAGCCAAGTTATAGACTCCTACAATGAGCAGTTCTTC
CDR3: CASSQVIDSYNEQFF

D: -
J: TRBJ2-5
size: -
V: TRBV10-3
DNA: TGTGCCACCACTCCCGGGGTGGAAGGAGAGACCCAGTACTTC
CDR3: CATTPGVEGETQYF

D: -
J: TRBJ1-6
size: -
V: TRBV9
DNA: TGTGCCAGCAGCGTAGTAGCATCTGCTAATTCACCCCTCCACTTT
CDR3: CASSVVASANSPLHF

D: TRBD1
J: TRBJ2-3
size: -
V: TRBV7-9
DNA: TGTGCCAGCAGCCAACAGGGGGCCCTTATAGGCACAGATACGCAGTATTTT
CDR3: CASSQQGALIGTDTQYF

D: -
J: TRBJ1-5
size: once
V: TRBV10-3
DNA: TGTGCCATCAGTGAGTCGGGTGGGCGGGTAAGCAATCAGCCCCAGCATTTT
CDR3: CAISESGGRVSNQPQHF

D: TRBD2
J: TRBJ2-5
size: -
V: TRBV28
DNA: TGTGCCAGCAGTTTACCCAGCGGGGGGGGTGAAATTCAAGAGACCCAGTACTTC
CDR3: CASSLPSGGGEIQETQYF

D: -
J: TRBJ2-3
size: -
V: TRBV3-1/TRBV3-2
DNA: TGTGCCAGCAGCCATCGACAGCACACAGATACGCAGTATTTT
CDR3: CASSHRQHTDTQYF

D: -
J: TRBJ1-5
size: -
V: TRBV10-2
DNA: TGCGCCAGCAGCAGACAGGATCAGCCCCAGCATTTT
CDR3: CASSRQDQPQHF

D: TRBD1
J: TRBJ2-7
size: -
V: TRBV5-4
DNA: TGTGCCAGCAGCTCCTTCCGGGACAGGGACACCGAGCAGTACTTC
CDR3: CASSSFRDRDTEQYF

D: -
J: TRBJ2-1
size: -
V: TRBV4-2
DNA: TGTGCCAGCAGCCAAGAAGCTCGGGGGGCCCCCTCCAATGAGCAGTTCTTC
CDR3: CASSQEARGAPSNEQFF

D: -
J: TRBJ2-2
size: -
V: TRBV6-5
DNA: TGTGCCAGCAGGGCGGGGACTGCGAACACCGGGGAGCTGTTTTTT
CDR3: CASRAGTANTGELFF

D: -
J: TRBJ1-6
size: -
V: TRBV7-6
DNA: TGTGCCAGCAGCCCCGCAGAGGGCTCACCCCTCCACTTT
CDR3: CASSPAEGSPLHF

D: -
J: TRBJ1-1
size: -
V: TRBV28
DNA: TGTGCCAGCAGTGTCGTTACTGAAGCTTTCTTT
CDR3: CASSVVTEAFF

D: -
J: TRBJ2-7
size: -
V: TRBV5-4
DNA: TGTGCCAGCAGCTTGAACGGGGGGCATTACGAGCAGTACTTC
CDR3: CASSLNGGHYEQYF

D: TRBD2
J: TRBJ2-2
size: -
V: TRBV7-3
DNA: TGTGCCAGCAGCCCCCGTTTCACTAGCGGGGGGGCCGGGGAGCTGTTTTTT
CDR3: CASSPRFTSGGAGELFF

D: -
J: TRBJ2-2
size: -
V: TRBV28
DNA: TGTGCCAGCATGATAGGGGCGTTATGGACCGGGGAGCTGTTTTTT
CDR3: CASMIGALWTGELFF

D: -
J: TRBJ2-7
size: -
V: TRBV7-9
DNA: TGTGCCAGCAGTCCCATCTCTACGCGCTCCTACGAGCAGTACTTC
CDR3: CASSPISTRSYEQYF

D: -
J: TRBJ2-5
size: -
V: TRBV4-1
DNA: TGCGCCAGCAGCCACGGATACAGGGATCAAGAGACCCAGTACTTC
CDR3: CASSHGYRDQETQYF